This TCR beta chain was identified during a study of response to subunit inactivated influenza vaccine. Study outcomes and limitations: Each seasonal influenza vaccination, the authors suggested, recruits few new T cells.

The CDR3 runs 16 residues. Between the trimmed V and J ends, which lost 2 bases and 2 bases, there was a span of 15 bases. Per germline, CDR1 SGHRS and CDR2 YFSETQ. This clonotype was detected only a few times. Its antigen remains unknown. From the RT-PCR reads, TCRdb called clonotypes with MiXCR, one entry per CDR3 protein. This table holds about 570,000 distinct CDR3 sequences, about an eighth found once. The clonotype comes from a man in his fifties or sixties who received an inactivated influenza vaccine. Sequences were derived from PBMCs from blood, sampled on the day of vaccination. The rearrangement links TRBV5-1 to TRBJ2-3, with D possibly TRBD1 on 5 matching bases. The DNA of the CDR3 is TGCGCCAGCAGCTTTTCAGGGTTAGGGAACACAGATACGCAGTATTTT. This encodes CASSFSGLGNTDTQYF.